This T cell receptor (beta chain) was sequenced during a study of response to subunit inactivated influenza vaccine. Whole-study results and caveats: The authors proposed limited new T cell recruitment per seasonal influenza vaccination.

TCRdb itself ran the RT-PCR reads through MiXCR, one entry per CDR3 protein. The sample records some 640,000 distinct CDR3 sequences, around 13% being singletons. About this clonotype: Its matching antigen is unknown.

Trimming pared 6 bases from V and 8 bases from J, leaving 13 bases between. This CDR3 has 12 amino acids. The sequence was obtained from a man aged 45-60 years who received an inactivated influenza vaccine. The rearrangement links TRBV12-3 or TRBV12-4 to TRBJ1-2; D may be TRBD1 (5 bases). This specimen was PBMCs from blood, taken 14 to 15 days before vaccination. Written as DNA, the CDR3 is TGTGCCAGCAGGAGCTACAGGAAAGGCTACACCTTC. It translates to CASRSYRKGYTF.